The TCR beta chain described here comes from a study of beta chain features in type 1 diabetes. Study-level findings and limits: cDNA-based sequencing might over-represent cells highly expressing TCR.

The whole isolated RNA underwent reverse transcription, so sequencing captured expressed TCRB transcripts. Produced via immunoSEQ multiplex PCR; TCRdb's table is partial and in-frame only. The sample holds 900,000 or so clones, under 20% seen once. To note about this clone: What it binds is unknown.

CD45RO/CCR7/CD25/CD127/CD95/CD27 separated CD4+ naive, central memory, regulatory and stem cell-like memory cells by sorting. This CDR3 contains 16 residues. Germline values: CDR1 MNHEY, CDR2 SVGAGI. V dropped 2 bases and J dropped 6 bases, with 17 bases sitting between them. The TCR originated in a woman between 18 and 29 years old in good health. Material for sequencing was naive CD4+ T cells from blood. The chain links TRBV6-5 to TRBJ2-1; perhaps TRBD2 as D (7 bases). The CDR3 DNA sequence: TGTGCCAGCAGTTACCGGGGGCTAGCGGCCTTCAATGAGCAGTTCTTC. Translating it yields CASSYRGLAAFNEQFF.